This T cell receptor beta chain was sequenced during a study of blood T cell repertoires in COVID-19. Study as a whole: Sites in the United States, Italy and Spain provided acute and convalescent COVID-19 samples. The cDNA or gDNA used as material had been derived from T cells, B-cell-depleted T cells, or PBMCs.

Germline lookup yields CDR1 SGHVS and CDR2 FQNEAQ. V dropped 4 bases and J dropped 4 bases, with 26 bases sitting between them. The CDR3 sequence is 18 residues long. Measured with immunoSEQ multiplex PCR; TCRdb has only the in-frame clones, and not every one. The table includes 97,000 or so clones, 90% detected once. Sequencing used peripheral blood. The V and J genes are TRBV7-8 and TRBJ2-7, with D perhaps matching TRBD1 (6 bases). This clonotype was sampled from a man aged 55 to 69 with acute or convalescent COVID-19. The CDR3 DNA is TGTGCCAGCAGCTCCCTCAGGGGATTAAGGGACAACCCTTACGAGCAGTACTTC. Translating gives CASSSLRGLRDNPYEQYF.